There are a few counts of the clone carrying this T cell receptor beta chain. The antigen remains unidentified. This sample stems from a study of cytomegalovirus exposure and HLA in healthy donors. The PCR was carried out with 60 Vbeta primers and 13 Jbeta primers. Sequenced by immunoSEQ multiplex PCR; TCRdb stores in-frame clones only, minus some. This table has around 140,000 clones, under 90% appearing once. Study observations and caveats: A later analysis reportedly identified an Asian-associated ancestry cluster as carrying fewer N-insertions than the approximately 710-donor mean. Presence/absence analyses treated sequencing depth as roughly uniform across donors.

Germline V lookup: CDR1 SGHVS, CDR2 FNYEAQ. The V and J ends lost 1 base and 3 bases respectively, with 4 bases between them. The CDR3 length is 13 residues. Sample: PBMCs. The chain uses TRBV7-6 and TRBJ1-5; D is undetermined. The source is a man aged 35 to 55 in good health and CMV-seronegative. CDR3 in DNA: TGTGCCAGCAGCTTAGATATCAATCAGCCCCAGCATTTT. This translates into CASSLDINQPQHF. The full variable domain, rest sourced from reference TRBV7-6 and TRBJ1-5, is GAGVSQSPRYKVTKRGQDVALRCDPISGHVSLYWYRQALGQGPEFLTYFNYEAQQDKSGLPNDRFSAERPEGSISTLTIQRTEQRDSAMYRCASSLDINQPQHFGDGTRLSIL.